This T cell receptor (beta chain) was found in a study of monozygotic twins with inflammatory bowel disease. The blood volume drawn from each donor was approximately 2.5 ml. Each UMI harboured a 6-nucleotide sample barcode and was appended via template switching. TCRdb reprocessed the 5' RACE reads and stores each CDR3 protein as one record, lacking DNA. In all, the sample yields fewer than 400,000 distinct CDR3 sequences. With regard to this clonotype: Its antigen is not known.

Study-wide results and caveats: IBD patients carried less diverse TCRbeta repertoires (inverse Simpson) than healthy co-twins. People with IBD had fewer clonotypes in common with others than healthy twins did, especially with disease activity.

Sequencing was carried out using blood. The receptor was derived from a human donor with ulcerative colitis or Crohn's disease, or a healthy co-twin of an affected twin (not recorded which).

CDR3 amino acids: CASSSVHVGEAFF. The chain links TRBV2 to TRBJ1-1. This CDR3 region has 13 residues. Germline CDR1 SNHLY, CDR2 FYNNEI.